A single sample gave rise to the 5 T cell receptor beta chains below, sequenced in a study of identical twins. One entry per CDR3 protein, called by TCRdb with MiXCR from the 5' RACE reads. The sample includes approximately 250,000 distinct CDR3 sequences, over 5.5% seen only once; the top ten take more than 12%. The sample also formed part of further work on T cells expressing NK-cell markers.

Input material: CD8+ T cells sorted from blood. The receptors come from a young woman in good health.

This clonotype was counted a few times. V usage is TRBV20-1 and J usage is TRBJ2-7; D may be TRBD1 (6 bases). CDR1 and CDR2 (germline): DFQATT, SNEGSKA (reference sequence). This CDR3 has 13 amino acids. V lost 3 bases and J lost 7, with 16 bases in between. The CDR3 reads CSASGGQRGEQYF. The CDR3, as DNA: TGCAGTGCTAGCGGAGGACAGAGGGGGGAGCAGTACTTC.

The chain is built from TRBV7-9 and TRBJ2-3; the D gene is possibly TRBD1 (5 bases). V lost 8 bases and J 0 bases, leaving 9 bases between the germline ends. The CDR3 is 13 amino acids. Germline V gives CDR1 SEHNR, CDR2 FQNEAQ (reference sequence). The CDR3 DNA follows: TGTGCCAGCTGGACATCTAGCACAGATACGCAGTATTTT. As protein: CASWTSSTDTQYF. Based on the CDR3 plus reference TRBV7-9 and TRBJ2-3, the full variable domain is DTGVSQNPRHKITKRGQNVTFRCDPISEHNRLYWYRQTLGQGPEFLTYFQNEAQLEKSRLLSDRFSAERPKGSFSTLEIQRTEQGDSAMYLCASWTSSTDTQYFGPGTRLTVL.

The V gene is TRBV5-1, the J gene TRBJ2-7; D is undetermined. The CDR3 contains 12 residues. CDR1 is SGHRS and CDR2 is YFSETQ in the germline V gene. V lost 2 bases and J lost 5, with 8 bases in between. The CDR3 here is CASSLSQNEQYF. The CDR3 DNA is TGCGCCAGCAGCTTAAGCCAGAACGAGCAGTACTTC.

V is TRBV10-3 and J is TRBJ2-2; unclear D gene. Trimming took 7 bases from V and 0 from J, leaving 6 bases between them. The germline V gene encodes CDR1 ENHRY and CDR2 SYGVKD. This CDR3 contains 13 residues. In DNA, the CDR3 is TGTGCCATCAAAACACCGAACACCGGGGAGCTGTTTTTT. This translates into CAIKTPNTGELFF.

This clonotype came up many times. V is TRBV11-1 and J is TRBJ1-2; the match to TRBD1 covers 8 bases. J gave up 0 bases and V 0 bases, and 9 bases lay outside the gene matches. The CDR3 has 18 amino acids. Looked up from germline, CDR1 is SGHAT and CDR2 is FQDESV (reference sequence). CDR3 nucleotide sequence: TGTGCCAGCAGCTTAGCCGGGCAGGGGGCCTCCCCTAACTATGGCTACACCTTC. It yields the protein CASSLAGQGASPNYGYTF.